Shown below are 18 T cell receptor beta chains from a single sample sequenced in a study of OX40 agonist ivuxolimab in advanced cancers. Clones were sequenced by immunoSEQ multiplex PCR, and TCRdb holds only the in-frame ones, with some missing. The sample records 35,000 to 45,000 clones, about 90% being singletons. Sequencing was performed on CD4+ or CD8+ T cells sorted from blood, taken in a trial of the OX40 agonist ivuxolimab. These receptors all stem from an adult with an advanced solid tumor such as melanoma, head and neck, liver or kidney cancer.

This clone turned up a few times. The J gene is TRBJ1-3, the V gene TRBV7-9; no clear D. The CDR3 sequence is 16 residues long. V was clipped by 6 bases and J by 0 bases, with 15 bases between them. From germline, CDR1 is SEHNR and CDR2 FQNEAQ (reference sequence). The CDR3, as DNA: TGTGCCAGCAGATACACAGCCAGAAGCTCTGGAAACACCATATATTTT. Translation gives CASRYTARSSGNTIYF. The whole variable domain, filled in from reference TRBV7-9 and TRBJ1-3, reads DTGVSQNPRHKITKRGQNVTFRCDPISEHNRLYWYRQTLGQGPEFLTYFQNEAQLEKSRLLSDRFSAERPKGSFSTLEIQRTEQGDSAMYLCASRYTARSSGNTIYFGEGSWLTVV.

This rearrangement joins TRBV6-5 to TRBJ2-7; D may be TRBD1 (6 bases). Deletions cut 6 bases from V and 0 bases from J, with 15 bases between. CDR3 length equals 15 residues. Looked up from germline, CDR1 is MNHEY and CDR2 is SVGAGI. The CDR3 region is CASSAGQFLSYEQYF. CDR3 coding DNA: TGTGCCAGCAGCGCCGGACAGTTCCTCTCCTACGAGCAGTACTTC.

The chain is built from TRBV29-1 and TRBJ1-2, with a possible D match to TRBD1 (6 bases). V lost 4 bases, J lost 2 bases, and 11 bases lay in between. CDR1 is SQVTM, CDR2 ANQGSEA, per germline. CDR3 length equals 13 residues. The CDR3 coding sequence is TGCAGCGTTGTGGACAGCTGGAACTATGGCTACACCTTC. This gives the protein CSVVDSWNYGYTF.

V and J are TRBV4-3 and TRBJ1-3, with 8 bases matching TRBD1. Unmatched junction bases numbered 13, after V lost 0 bases and J lost 0 bases. In germline, CDR1 is LGHNA, CDR2 YSLEER. The CDR3 is 20 amino acids. The CDR3 DNA is TGCGCCAGCAGCCAAGATTCAGGGGGCTCGCCCGTATCCTCTGGAAACACCATATATTTT. As protein: CASSQDSGGSPVSSGNTIYF.

The rearrangement joins TRBV12-5 to TRBJ2-2, with D tentatively TRBD1 (6 bases). Trimming took off 2 bases at V and 4 bases at J, with 26 bases between the two ends. In germline, CDR1 is LGHNT, CDR2 FRNRAP. The CDR3 runs 20 residues. Here the CDR3 DNA reads TGTGCTAGTGGTTTGCTCATCTCCACGTGGCAGGGGACACTCACCGGGGAGCTGTTTTTT. Its protein product is CASGLLISTWQGTLTGELFF.

This clone has only one observation. CDR3 in amino acids: CASSLGGNTEAFF. As DNA, the CDR3 is TGTGCCAGCAGTTTGGGGGGGAACACTGAAGCTTTCTTT. The rearrangement uses TRBV28 and TRBJ1-1, with D possibly TRBD1 on 5 matching bases. V lost 3 bases, J lost 1 base, and 6 bases lay in between. The CDR3 has 13 residues. Germline V gives CDR1 MDHEN, CDR2 SYDVKM. The full variable domain, completed using reference TRBV28 and TRBJ1-1, is DVKVTQSSRYLVKRTGEKVFLECVQDMDHENMFWYRQDPGLGLRLIYFSYDVKMKEKGDIPEGYSVSREKKERFSLILESASTNQTSMYLCASSLGGNTEAFFGQGTRLTVV.

The CDR3 coding sequence is TGTGCCAGCACTTTCGGAGGGGGTGGGACCCAGTACTTC. Translating gives CASTFGGGGTQYF. The chain has TRBV9 and TRBJ2-5, with D perhaps given as TRBD1 or TRBD2 (6 bases each). Germline V gene lookup returns CDR1 SGDLS and CDR2 YYNGEE. V was cut by 6 bases and J by 7 bases, with 16 bases left in between. This CDR3 spans 13 amino acids.

V gene TRBV4-1 combines with J gene TRBJ1-4, with 7 bases that match TRBD1. The CDR3 runs 15 residues. V was pared by 2 bases and J by 5 bases, with 5 bases of the junction left unmatched. The germline gives CDR1 MGHRA, CDR2 YSYEKL. The CDR3 DNA sequence: TGCGCCAGCAGCCAACGGACGGGACAGAATGAAAAACTGTTTTTT. Its protein product is CASSQRTGQNEKLFF.

This clone was counted once. The V and J genes are TRBV7-9 and TRBJ2-4, with TRBD2 matching over 8 bases. CDR1 and CDR2 (germline): SEHNR, FQNEAQ (reference sequence). The CDR3 loop spans 13 amino acids. The J segment lost 8 bases and the V segment lost 7 bases, leaving 7 bases of the junction unmatched. This CDR3 reads CASNSGGLDIQYF. The CDR3 nucleotides are TGTGCCAGCAACAGCGGGGGTTTAGACATTCAGTACTTC.

The chain combines TRBV9 with TRBJ1-1; 10 nucleotides agree with TRBD1. This CDR3 comprises 16 residues. V lost 0 bases to trimming and J lost 5 bases; unmatched junction nucleotides: 7. Per the germline V gene, CDR1 is SGDLS and CDR2 is YYNGEE. CDR3 amino acids: CASSVARQGAGTEAFF. For the CDR3, the DNA is TGTGCCAGCAGCGTAGCTCGACAGGGGGCAGGGACTGAAGCTTTCTTT.

The J gene is TRBJ2-7, the V gene TRBV27; D may be TRBD2 (6 bases). CDR3 length: 14 residues. V lost 0 bases and J 5 bases, leaving 11 bases between the germline ends. Germline V gene lookup returns CDR1 MNHEY and CDR2 SMNVEV (reference sequence). The CDR3 sequence is CASSLSGSTNEQYF. The CDR3 nucleotides read TGTGCCAGCAGTTTATCCGGGAGTACCAACGAGCAGTACTTC.

The chain carries TRBV7-8 and TRBJ1-1; no firm D call. The V end lost 5 bases, the J end lost 1 base, and 11 bases lay between the germline ends. CDR1 is SGHVS, CDR2 FQNEAQ, per germline. The CDR3 length is 14 residues. This chain's CDR3 is CASSQDLKNTEAFF. CDR3 nucleotide sequence: TGTGCCAGCAGCCAGGACCTCAAGAACACTGAAGCTTTCTTT.

V gene TRBV9 combines with J gene TRBJ2-5; 7 bases match TRBD2. The CDR3 spans 15 residues. Unmatched junction bases numbered 10, after V lost 4 bases and J lost 4 bases. CDR1 SGDLS and CDR2 YYNGEE come from the germline V gene. In DNA form, the CDR3 reads TGTGCCAGCAGCAAGGGCGGGGGAATGGTAGAGACCCAGTACTTC. It codes for CASSKGGGMVETQYF. Supplemented by reference TRBV9 and TRBJ2-5, the full variable domain reads DSGVTQTPKHLITATGQRVTLRCSPRSGDLSVYWYQQSLDQGLQFLIQYYNGEERAKGNILERFSAQQFPDLHSELNLSSLELGDSALYFCASSKGGGMVETQYFGPGTRLLVL.

The V and J genes are TRBV4-2 and TRBJ2-2, with D possibly matching TRBD2 (6 bases). The V end was cut by 0 bases, the J end by 7 bases, with 21 bases between. This CDR3 comprises 18 residues. The germline V gene has CDR1 LGHNA and CDR2 YNFKEQ. This chain's CDR3 is CASSQDPVYGGEVGELFF. The DNA of the CDR3 is TGTGCCAGCAGCCAAGATCCGGTTTACGGAGGGGAGGTCGGGGAGCTGTTTTTT.

This clone has only one observation. The chain uses TRBV6-4 and TRBJ2-3; the D is unclear. CDR3 size: 14 residues. V was pared by 3 bases and J by 2 bases, with 9 bases between. Per the germline V gene, CDR1 is MRHNA and CDR2 is SNTAGT. The CDR3 nucleotides read TGTGCCAGCAGTGAAGGTGACAACACAGATACGCAGTATTTT. Translated: CASSEGDNTDTQYF.

This chain connects TRBV9 to TRBJ2-7; D is perhaps TRBD1 (6 bases). V shed 3 bases and J shed 2 bases, with 15 bases lying between them. The CDR3 spans 15 residues. CDR1 and CDR2 (germline): SGDLS, YYNGEE. The DNA of the CDR3 is TGTGCCAGCAGCGGCCGCGACAGGCCAACCTACGAGCAGTACTTC. Its protein is CASSGRDRPTYEQYF.

In this sample, this clone turned up a few times. The chain recombines TRBV6-4 with TRBJ2-3, with no clear D. The CDR3 has 16 residues. Germline V gives CDR1 MRHNA, CDR2 SNTAGT. V was shortened by 2 bases and J by 2 bases, with 14 bases between the two germline ends. CDR3 nucleotides: TGTGCCAGCAGTGACCGGGCAGAAAGTAACACAGATACGCAGTATTTT. Amino acids: CASSDRAESNTDTQYF.

This clone was seen more than once but under ten times. The rearrangement links TRBV30 to TRBJ1-1; perhaps TRBD1 as D (6 bases). With 3 bases removed from V and 4 bases from J, the gap between germline ends came to 12 bases. CDR1 and CDR2 from the germline V gene are GTSNPN and SVGIG (reference sequence). The CDR3 loop spans 13 amino acids. Here the CDR3 DNA reads TGTGCCTGGAGCCCGGACAGCTTCACTGAAGCTTTCTTT. Amino acid sequence: CAWSPDSFTEAFF. Complete variable domain (other parts from reference TRBV30 and TRBJ1-1): SQTIHQWPATLVQPVGSPLSLECTVEGTSNPNLYWYRQAAGRGLQLLFYSVGIGQISSEVPQNLSASRPQDRQFILSSKKLLLSDSGFYLCAWSPDSFTEAFFGQGTRLTVV.